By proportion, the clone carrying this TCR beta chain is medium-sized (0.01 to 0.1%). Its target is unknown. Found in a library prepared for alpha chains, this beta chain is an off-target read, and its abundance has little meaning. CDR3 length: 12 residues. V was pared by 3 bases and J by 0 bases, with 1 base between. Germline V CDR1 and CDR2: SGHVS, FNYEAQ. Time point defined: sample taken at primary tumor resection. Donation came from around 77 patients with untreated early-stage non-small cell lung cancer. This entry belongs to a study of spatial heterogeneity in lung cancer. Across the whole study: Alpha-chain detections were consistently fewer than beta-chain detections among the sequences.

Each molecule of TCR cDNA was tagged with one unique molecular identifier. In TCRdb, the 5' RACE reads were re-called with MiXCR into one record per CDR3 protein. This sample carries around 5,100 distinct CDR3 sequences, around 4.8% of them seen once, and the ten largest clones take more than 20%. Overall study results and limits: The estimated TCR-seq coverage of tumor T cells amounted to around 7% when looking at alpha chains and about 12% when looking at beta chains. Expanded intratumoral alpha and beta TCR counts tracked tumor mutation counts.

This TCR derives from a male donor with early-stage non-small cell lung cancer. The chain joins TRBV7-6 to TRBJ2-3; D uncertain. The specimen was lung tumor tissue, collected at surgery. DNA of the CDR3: TGTGCCAGCAGCTTCAGCACAGATACGCAGTATTTT. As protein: CASSFSTDTQYF.